This TCR beta chain was documented in a study of cytomegalovirus exposure and HLA in healthy donors. Study conclusions and caveats: Some V segments, including TRBV6-2 and TRBV6-3, were excluded as indistinguishable.

The CDR3 has 16 residues. Per germline, CDR1 LNHDA and CDR2 SQIVND (reference sequence). V dropped 6 bases and J dropped 3 bases, with 20 bases sitting between them. Remarks on this clone: Its antigen is currently unknown.

Researchers ran the PCR with 60 Vbeta and 13 Jbeta primers. The protocol was immunoSEQ multiplex PCR, while the TCRdb copy is restricted to in-frame clones and leaves out a portion. Among some 150,000 clones listed, about four fifths were seen once. The specimen sequenced was PBMCs. The receptor's source is a man in his forties or fifties in good health and CMV-seropositive. The chain couples TRBV19 to TRBJ1-1; possibly TRBD1 for D (6 bases). CDR3: CASRRKGGEGHTEAFF. For the CDR3, the DNA is TGTGCCAGTAGGAGAAAAGGGGGGGAAGGACACACTGAAGCTTTCTTT.